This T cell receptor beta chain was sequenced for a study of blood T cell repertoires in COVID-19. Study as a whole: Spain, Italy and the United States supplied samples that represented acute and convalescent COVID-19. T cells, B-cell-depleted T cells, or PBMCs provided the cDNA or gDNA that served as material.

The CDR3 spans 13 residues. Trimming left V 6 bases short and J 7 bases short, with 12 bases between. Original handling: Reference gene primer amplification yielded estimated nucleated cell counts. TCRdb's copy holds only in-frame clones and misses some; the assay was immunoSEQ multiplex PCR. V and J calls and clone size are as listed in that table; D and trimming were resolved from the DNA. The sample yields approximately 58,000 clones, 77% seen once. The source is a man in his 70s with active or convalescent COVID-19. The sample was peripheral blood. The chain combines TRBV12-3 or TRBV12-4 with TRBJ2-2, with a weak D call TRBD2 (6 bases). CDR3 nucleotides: TGTGCCAGCAGCCTCCGGGAGAGCGGGGAGCTGTTTTTT. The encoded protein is CASSLRESGELFF.